What follows is one T cell receptor (beta chain) and its context. The sample holds one count of this clone. Its cognate antigen has yet to be identified. Base qualities are not at hand, and no much larger clone is one base apart. In the prospective study, participants were about 18 to 90 years old, resided in approximately 22 geographic areas of the United States, and were enrolled through a virtual design. To assign participants to cohorts, the prospective study relied on clinical history that participants themselves reported in a screening survey and a study questionnaire. Exposed participants were defined as having been in contact with someone with a PCR-confirmed or clinician-diagnosed COVID-19 case within 2 weeks of study entry. In the prospective study, mobile phlebotomists collected whole blood, serum and a nasopharyngeal or oropharyngeal swab from each participant. Over a roughly two-month period, participants in the prospective study had the option of providing additional blood draws and questionnaires. Before DNA extraction, prospective study blood samples were shipped either frozen or at room temperature.

These data originate in a study of blood T cell repertoires in COVID-19 (TCRdb year 2020). Turning to the overall study: Collaborator samples came from the United States, Italy and Spain and covered acute and convalescent phases of COVID-19. The repertoires were released in a freely available public database meant as a resource for research on the immune response to SARS-CoV-2. A de-identified subject ID, COVID-19 status, age in years and sex were almost always included in the sample metadata. Samples were obtained from the ongoing ImmuneRACE study (first 160 participants) and from 950 to 1,500 subjects provided by 6 global collaborators. Where available, HLA class I and class II types were taken from metadata supplied by the sample provider and were not determined by assay-based typing. Deeply sampled blood TCRbeta repertoires from subjects exposed to, actively infected with, or recovered from COVID-19 were included in the dataset. The prospective study material was composed of cDNA or gDNA derived from T cells, B-cell-depleted T cells, or PBMCs.

TCRbeta CDR3 regions were amplified from genomic DNA by means of the immunoSEQ Assay, a bias-controlled multiplex PCR. In the original analysis: Within the assay, amplification of reference gene primers was used to estimate how many nucleated cells each sample contained. To quantify the absolute abundance of each unique TCRbeta CDR3 rearrangement, sequence reads were collapsed and filtered. For each sample, productive Simpson clonality was calculated as the square root of Simpson's diversity index across productive rearrangements. The immuneACCESS repertoire file appears here via TCRdb, limited to in-frame rearrangements. These files lack a portion of the clones; in checked studies, under half of the deficit traces to unresolved V genes, and the cause of the others is not known. Clone size and V and J calls were adopted from that table, with D and trimming inferred from the DNA. The sample table holds a few hundred thousand clones, of which roughly 90% were seen once. The ten top clones hold roughly 2.9% of the sample.

General conclusions and limits of the study: The amount of clinical and demographic metadata varied by source and participant and was provided uncurated.

Via the germline V gene, CDR1 is SNHLY and CDR2 FYNNEI. V and J lose 7 bases and 1 base, and a span of 10 bases separates them. Taken from cysteine to phenylalanine, the CDR3 has 13 residues. Of all the DNA, just the CDR3 is kept, 39 bases in frame from base 1. The chain uses TRBV2 and TRBJ2-5, with the D gene too uncertain to name. The origin of this receptor is a woman in her fifties or sixties who had been exposed to COVID-19. Sequenced input: PBMCs or T cells enriched from blood (not recorded which). Read as DNA, the sequence is TGTGCCAGCAACAGTTACGTCCAAGAGACCCAGTACTTC. Its product reads: CASNSYVQETQYF.